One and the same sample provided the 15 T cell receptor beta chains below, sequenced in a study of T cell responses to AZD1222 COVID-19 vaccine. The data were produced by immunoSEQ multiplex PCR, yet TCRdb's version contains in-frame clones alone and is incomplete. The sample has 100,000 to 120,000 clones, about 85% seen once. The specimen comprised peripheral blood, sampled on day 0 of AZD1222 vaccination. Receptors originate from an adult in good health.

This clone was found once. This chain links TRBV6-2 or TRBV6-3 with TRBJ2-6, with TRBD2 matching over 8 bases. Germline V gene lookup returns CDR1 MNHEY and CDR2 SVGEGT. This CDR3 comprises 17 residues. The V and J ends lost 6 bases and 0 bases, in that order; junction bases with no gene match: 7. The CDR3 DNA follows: TGTGCCAGCAGCCCCTCGGGGGGGACCTCTGGGGCCAACGTCCTGACTTTC. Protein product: CASSPSGGTSGANVLTF.

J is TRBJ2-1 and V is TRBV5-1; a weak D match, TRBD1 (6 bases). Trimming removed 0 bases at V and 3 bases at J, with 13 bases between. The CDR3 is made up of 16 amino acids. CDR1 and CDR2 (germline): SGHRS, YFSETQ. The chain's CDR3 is CASSLVVAGVYNEQFF. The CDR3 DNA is TGCGCCAGCAGCTTGGTCGTGGCAGGGGTCTACAATGAGCAGTTCTTC.

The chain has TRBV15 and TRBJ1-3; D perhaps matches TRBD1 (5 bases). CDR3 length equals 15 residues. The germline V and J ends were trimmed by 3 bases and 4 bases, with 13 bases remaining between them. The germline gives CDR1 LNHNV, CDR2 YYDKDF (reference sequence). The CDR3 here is CATSRGGADGNTIYF. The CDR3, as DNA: TGTGCCACCAGCAGGGGAGGGGCGGACGGAAACACCATATATTTT. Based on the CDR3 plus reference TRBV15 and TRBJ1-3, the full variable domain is DAMVIQNPRYQVTQFGKPVTLSCSQTLNHNVMYWYQQKSSQAPKLLFHYYDKDFNNEADTPDNFQSRRPNTSFCFLDIRSPGLGDTAMYLCATSRGGADGNTIYFGEGSWLTVV.

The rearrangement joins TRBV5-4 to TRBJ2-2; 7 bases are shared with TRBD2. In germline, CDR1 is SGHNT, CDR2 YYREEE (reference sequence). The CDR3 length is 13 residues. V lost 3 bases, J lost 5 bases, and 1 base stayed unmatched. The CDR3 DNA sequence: TGTGCCAGCAGCTCTAGCGGTACCGGGGAGCTGTTTTTT. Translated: CASSSSGTGELFF. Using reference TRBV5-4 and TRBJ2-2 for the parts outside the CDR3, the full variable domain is ETGVTQSPTHLIKTRGQQVTLRCSSQSGHNTVSWYQQALGQGPQFIFQYYREEENGRGNFPPRFSGLQFPNYSSELNVNALELDDSALYLCASSSSGTGELFFGEGSRLTVL.

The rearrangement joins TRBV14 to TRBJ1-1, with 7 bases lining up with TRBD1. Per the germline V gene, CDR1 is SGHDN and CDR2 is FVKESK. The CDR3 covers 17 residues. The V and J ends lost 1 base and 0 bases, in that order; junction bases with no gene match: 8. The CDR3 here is CASSQVLTGRMNTEAFF. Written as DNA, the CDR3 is TGTGCCAGCAGCCAAGTCCTGACAGGGCGCATGAACACTGAAGCTTTCTTT.

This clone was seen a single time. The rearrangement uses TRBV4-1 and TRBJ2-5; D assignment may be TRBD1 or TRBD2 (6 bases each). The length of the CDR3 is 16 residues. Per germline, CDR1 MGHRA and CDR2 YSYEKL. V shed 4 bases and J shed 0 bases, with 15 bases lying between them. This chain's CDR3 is CASSLSGAGYQETQYF. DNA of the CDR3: TGCGCCAGCAGCCTATCGGGGGCGGGGTACCAAGAGACCCAGTACTTC.

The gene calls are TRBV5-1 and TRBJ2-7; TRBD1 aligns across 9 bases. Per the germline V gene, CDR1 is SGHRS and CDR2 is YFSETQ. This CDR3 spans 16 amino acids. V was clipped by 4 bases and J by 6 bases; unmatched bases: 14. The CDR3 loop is CASSPQGAPALGEQYF. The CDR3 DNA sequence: TGCGCCAGCAGCCCACAGGGGGCGCCTGCCTTGGGCGAGCAGTACTTC.

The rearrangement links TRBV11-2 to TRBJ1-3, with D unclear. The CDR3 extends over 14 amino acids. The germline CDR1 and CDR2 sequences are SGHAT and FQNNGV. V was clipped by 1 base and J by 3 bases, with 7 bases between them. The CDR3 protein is CASSLAGGGNTIYF. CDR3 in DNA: TGTGCCAGCAGCTTAGCGGGCGGTGGAAACACCATATATTTT.

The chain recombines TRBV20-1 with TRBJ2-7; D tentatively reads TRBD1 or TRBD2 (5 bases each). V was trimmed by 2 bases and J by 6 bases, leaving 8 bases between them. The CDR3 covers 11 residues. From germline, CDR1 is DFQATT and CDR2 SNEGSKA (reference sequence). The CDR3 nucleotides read TGCAGTGCTAGAACGGGGCCCGAGCAGTACTTC. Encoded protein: CSARTGPEQYF.

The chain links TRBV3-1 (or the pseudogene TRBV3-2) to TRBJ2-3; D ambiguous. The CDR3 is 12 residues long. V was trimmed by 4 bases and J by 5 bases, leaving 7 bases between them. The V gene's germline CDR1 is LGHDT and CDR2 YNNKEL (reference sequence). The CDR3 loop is CASSRHKDTQYF. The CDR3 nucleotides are TGTGCCAGCAGCCGCCACAAAGATACGCAGTATTTT.

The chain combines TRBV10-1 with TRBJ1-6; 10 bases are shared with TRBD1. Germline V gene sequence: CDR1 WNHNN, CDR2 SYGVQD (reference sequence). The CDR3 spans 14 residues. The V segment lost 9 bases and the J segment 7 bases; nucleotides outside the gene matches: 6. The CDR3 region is CASNRDRGNSPLHF. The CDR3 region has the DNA TGCGCCAGTAACCGGGACAGGGGCAATTCACCCCTCCACTTT.

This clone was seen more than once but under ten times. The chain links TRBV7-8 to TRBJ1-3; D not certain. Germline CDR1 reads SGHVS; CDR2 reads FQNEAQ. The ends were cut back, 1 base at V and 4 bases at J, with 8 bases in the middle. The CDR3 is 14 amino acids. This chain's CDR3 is CASSLVPRGNTIYF. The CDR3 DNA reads TGTGCCAGCAGCTTAGTTCCACGGGGAAACACCATATATTTT.

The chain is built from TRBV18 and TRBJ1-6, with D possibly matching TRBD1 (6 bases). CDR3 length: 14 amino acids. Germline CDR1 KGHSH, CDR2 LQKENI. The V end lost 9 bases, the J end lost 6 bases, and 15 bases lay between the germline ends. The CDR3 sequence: CASARDNSNSPLHF. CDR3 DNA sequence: TGTGCCAGTGCCAGGGACAATTCTAATTCACCCCTCCACTTT.

The DNA of the CDR3 is TGTGCCAGCAGCTTGGGCTCCCATTCGGATACGCAGTATTTT. Translated, it gives CASSLGSHSDTQYF. The chain combines TRBV7-2 with TRBJ2-3, with D unclear. The CDR3 covers 14 residues. Germline V gives CDR1 SGHTA, CDR2 FQGNSA. Trimming took off 3 bases at V and 6 bases at J, with 13 bases between the two ends. The complete variable domain, with remaining parts taken from reference TRBV7-2 and TRBJ2-3, reads GAGVSQSPSNKVTEKGKDVELRCDPISGHTALYWYRQSLGQGLEFLIYFQGNSAPDKSGLPSDRFSAERTGGSVSTLTIQRTQQEDSAVYLCASSLGSHSDTQYFGPGTRLTVL.

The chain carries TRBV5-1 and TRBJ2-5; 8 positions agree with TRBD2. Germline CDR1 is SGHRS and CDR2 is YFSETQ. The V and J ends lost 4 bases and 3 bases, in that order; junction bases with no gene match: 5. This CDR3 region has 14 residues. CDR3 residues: CASSRALAEETQYF. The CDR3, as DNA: TGCGCCAGCAGCCGAGCACTAGCGGAAGAGACCCAGTACTTC. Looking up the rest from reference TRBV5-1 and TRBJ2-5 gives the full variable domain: KAGVTQTPRYLIKTRGQQVTLSCSPISGHRSVSWYQQTPGQGLQFLFEYFSETQRNKGNFPGRFSGRQFSNSRSEMNVSTLELGDSALYLCASSRALAEETQYFGPGTRLLVL.